A single sample is the source of the 4 T cell receptor beta chains below, sequenced in a study of T-cell memory formation after mild COVID-19. From the 5' RACE reads, TCRdb called clonotypes with MiXCR, one entry per CDR3 protein. The repertoire holds 500,000 to 550,000 distinct CDR3 sequences, with just over 20% as singletons. Specimen: PBMCs or a T cell subset sorted from them (not recorded which). These receptors were collected from an adult woman who had mild COVID-19 (a few samples of this study predate the infection). Cell type and time point are not known.

This clonotype was observed a handful of times. The CDR3: CASSIDASGSGTDTQYF. The CDR3 DNA reads as TGTGCCAGTAGTATAGACGCTAGCGGGAGTGGGACAGATACGCAGTATTTT. This sequence joins TRBV19 and TRBJ2-3; 10 nucleotides agree with TRBD2. The length of the CDR3 is 17 residues. V trimming: 0 bases; J trimming: 3 bases; junction bases outside the gene matches: 6. Germline-derived CDR1 and CDR2 are LNHDA and SQIVND (reference sequence).

This clonotype has a handful of counts. V usage is TRBV6-5 and J usage is TRBJ2-1; 9 bases match TRBD2. The CDR3 spans 19 residues. V was pared by 5 bases and J by 0 bases, with 14 bases of the junction left unmatched. The germline V gene encodes CDR1 MNHEY and CDR2 SVGAGI. CDR3 DNA: TGTGCCAGCAGTAGTTGGGGGGTAGCGGGAGTTAGCTCCTACAATGAGCAGTTCTTC. It yields the protein CASSSWGVAGVSSYNEQFF.

The genes are TRBV6-5 and TRBJ2-1; 7 bases line up with TRBD2. Per the germline V gene, CDR1 is MNHEY and CDR2 is SVGAGI. J lost 9 bases, V lost 2 bases, and 4 bases had no gene match. The CDR3 runs 13 residues. The CDR3 loop reads CASSYEAGSEQFF. As DNA, the CDR3 is TGTGCCAGCAGTTACGAAGCGGGAAGTGAGCAGTTCTTC.

Only a few counts were recorded for this clonotype. V gene TRBV15 combines with J gene TRBJ2-1, with D possibly being TRBD1 or TRBD2 (6 bases each). CDR3 length: 20 amino acids. Germline lookup yields CDR1 LNHNV and CDR2 YYDKDF (reference sequence). With 0 bases removed from V and 5 bases from J, the gap between germline ends came to 26 bases. CDR3 sequence: CATSRDLRGQGQTSNNEQFF. CDR3 DNA sequence: TGTGCCACCAGCAGAGATTTACGGGGGCAGGGGCAAACTTCTAACAATGAGCAGTTCTTC.